Included here is one T cell receptor (beta chain) sequence, with context. The antigen remains unidentified. Different DNA sequences within this sample yield the same CDR3. V was pared by 8 bases and J by 3 bases, with 3 bases of the junction left unmatched. This CDR3 has 14 amino acids. CDR1 is LNHDA and CDR2 is SQIVND in the germline V gene (reference sequence). The data are from a study of T cells in localized non-small cell lung cancer. General study findings and limits: In the blood, greater T cell density corresponded to longer overall survival. Adjacent uninvolved lung tissue had the highest T cell clonality, exceeding tumor. Adjacent lung was found to contain a median about 55 of the top 100 tumor clones. Without multi-region sequencing, intratumor heterogeneity could not be excluded.

Sequenced by immunoSEQ multiplex PCR; TCRdb stores in-frame clones only, minus some. The table shows about 40,000 clones, with around 86% occurring only once. The origin of this receptor is a man aged 40 to 70 with stage I lung adenocarcinoma. V is TRBV19 and J is TRBJ2-3, with 12 bases that match TRBD1. This specimen consisted of peripheral blood, obtained before any cancer treatment. This CDR3 is CASRDRGRTDTQYF. CDR3 DNA: TGTGCCAGTCGGGACAGGGGGCGTACAGATACGCAGTATTTT.